This T cell receptor (beta chain) derives from a study of radiation and T cells in renal cell carcinoma. Sequencing used immunoSEQ multiplex PCR; TCRdb keeps in-frame clones, though not all of them. The profile covers tens of thousands of clones, with around 85% appearing a single time and around 9.1% taken by the ten largest. V lost 6 bases and J lost 5, with 14 bases in between. From germline, CDR1 is SNHLY and CDR2 FYNNEI. The CDR3 length is 13 residues. Time point described: blood 4 weeks post-SBRT, at nephrectomy. Described treatment: 15 Gy SBRT to primary tumor, nephrectomy 4 weeks later. This clone was seen only once.

Specimen: blood, collected from a patient whose treatment included radiotherapy and nephrectomy. This sequence was found in a man aged 45-65 years with renal cell carcinoma. The chain carries TRBV2 and TRBJ2-7; TRBD1 might be the D (5 bases). CDR3 DNA sequence: TGTGCCAGCAGGTATCTAGGGGCAAACGAGCAGTACTTC. Protein: CASRYLGANEQYF.